This paragraph reports one T cell receptor beta chain. Its target is unknown. Germline V gene lookup returns CDR1 SGHRS and CDR2 YFSETQ. CDR3 length: 13 residues. Trimming took 7 bases from V and 5 from J; bases not matched to a gene: 7. The entry originates in a study of cytomegalovirus exposure and HLA in healthy donors. PCR amplification relied on 60 Vbeta primers (plus 13 Jbeta primers). Produced via immunoSEQ multiplex PCR; TCRdb's table is partial and in-frame only. Of some 140,000 clones listed, approximately 85% are singletons. Study-wide findings and caveats: Analysis performed later showed TCR beta chains linked to HLA being more clonally expanded than equally common others. Most TCR beta V segments were productive about 90% or about 30% of the time in an earlier analysis.

The TCR originated in a woman in her thirties in good health and CMV-seropositive. The J gene is TRBJ2-3, the V gene TRBV5-1; 7 nucleotides match TRBD2. Sequencing was performed on PBMCs. CDR3 loop: CASFAGAGDTQYF. The DNA for the CDR3 is TGCGCCAGCTTTGCGGGAGCGGGAGATACGCAGTATTTT.